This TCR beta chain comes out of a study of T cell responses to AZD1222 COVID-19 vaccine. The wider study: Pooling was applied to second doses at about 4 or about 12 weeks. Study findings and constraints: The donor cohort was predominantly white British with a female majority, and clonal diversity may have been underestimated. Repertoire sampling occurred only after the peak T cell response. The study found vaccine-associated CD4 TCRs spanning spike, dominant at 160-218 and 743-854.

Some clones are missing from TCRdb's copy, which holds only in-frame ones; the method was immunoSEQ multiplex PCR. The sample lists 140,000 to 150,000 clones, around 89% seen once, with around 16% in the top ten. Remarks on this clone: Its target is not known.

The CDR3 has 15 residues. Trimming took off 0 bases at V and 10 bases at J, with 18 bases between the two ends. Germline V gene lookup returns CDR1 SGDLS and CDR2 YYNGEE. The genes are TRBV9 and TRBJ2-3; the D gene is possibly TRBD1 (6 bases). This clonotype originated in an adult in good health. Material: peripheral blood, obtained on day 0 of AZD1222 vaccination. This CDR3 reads CASSVELGRGGAQYF. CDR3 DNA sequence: TGTGCCAGCAGCGTAGAGCTGGGAAGAGGGGGAGCGCAGTATTTT.